This TCR beta chain was profiled in a study of brain T cells in children with intractable seizures. Study-wide results and caveats: Pre-surgery blood may have been undersampled, hiding some clones.

The table came from immunoSEQ multiplex PCR; TCRdb's copy has only in-frame clones and leaves some out. The profile covers hundreds of thousands of clones, with more than 85% appearing a single time and 5.7% taken by the ten largest. Time point given: blood from clinic visit 5 months post-surgery; TSC patient then seizure free. The sequenced cases were selected for having the highest brain T cell transcript signatures. Pre-surgery treatment included at least one anti-epileptic drug. Notes on this clone: Antigen: not known.

The V and J ends lost 1 base and 8 bases, in that order; junction bases with no gene match: 14. This CDR3 is built from 17 residues. The germline gives CDR1 SEHNR, CDR2 FQNEAQ (reference sequence). Here the sequenced sample was peripheral blood, taken 5 to 6 months after surgery. The chain employs TRBV7-9 and TRBJ1-2, with 9 bases matching TRBD1. This sequence originates from a boy under three years old with tuberous sclerosis and intractable seizures. In DNA form, the CDR3 reads TGTGCCAGCAGCTTAGGGAGACCGGGACAGGGAACGGGCGGCTACACCTTC. It is translated as CASSLGRPGQGTGGYTF.